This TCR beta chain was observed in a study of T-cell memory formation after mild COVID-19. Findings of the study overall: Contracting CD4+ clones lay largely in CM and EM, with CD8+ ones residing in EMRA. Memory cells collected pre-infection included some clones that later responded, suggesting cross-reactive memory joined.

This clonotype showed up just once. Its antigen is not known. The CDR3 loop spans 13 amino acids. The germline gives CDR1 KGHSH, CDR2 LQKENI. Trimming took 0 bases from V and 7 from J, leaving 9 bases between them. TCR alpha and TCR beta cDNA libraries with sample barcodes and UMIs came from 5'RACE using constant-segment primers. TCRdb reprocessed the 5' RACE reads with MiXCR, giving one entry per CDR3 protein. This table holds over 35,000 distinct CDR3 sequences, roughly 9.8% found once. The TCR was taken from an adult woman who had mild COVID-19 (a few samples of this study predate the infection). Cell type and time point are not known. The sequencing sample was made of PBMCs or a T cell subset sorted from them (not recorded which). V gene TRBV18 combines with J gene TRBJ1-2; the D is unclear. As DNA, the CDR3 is TGTGCCAGCTCACCACCGCGGGCCGGTGGCTACACCTTC. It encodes CASSPPRAGGYTF.